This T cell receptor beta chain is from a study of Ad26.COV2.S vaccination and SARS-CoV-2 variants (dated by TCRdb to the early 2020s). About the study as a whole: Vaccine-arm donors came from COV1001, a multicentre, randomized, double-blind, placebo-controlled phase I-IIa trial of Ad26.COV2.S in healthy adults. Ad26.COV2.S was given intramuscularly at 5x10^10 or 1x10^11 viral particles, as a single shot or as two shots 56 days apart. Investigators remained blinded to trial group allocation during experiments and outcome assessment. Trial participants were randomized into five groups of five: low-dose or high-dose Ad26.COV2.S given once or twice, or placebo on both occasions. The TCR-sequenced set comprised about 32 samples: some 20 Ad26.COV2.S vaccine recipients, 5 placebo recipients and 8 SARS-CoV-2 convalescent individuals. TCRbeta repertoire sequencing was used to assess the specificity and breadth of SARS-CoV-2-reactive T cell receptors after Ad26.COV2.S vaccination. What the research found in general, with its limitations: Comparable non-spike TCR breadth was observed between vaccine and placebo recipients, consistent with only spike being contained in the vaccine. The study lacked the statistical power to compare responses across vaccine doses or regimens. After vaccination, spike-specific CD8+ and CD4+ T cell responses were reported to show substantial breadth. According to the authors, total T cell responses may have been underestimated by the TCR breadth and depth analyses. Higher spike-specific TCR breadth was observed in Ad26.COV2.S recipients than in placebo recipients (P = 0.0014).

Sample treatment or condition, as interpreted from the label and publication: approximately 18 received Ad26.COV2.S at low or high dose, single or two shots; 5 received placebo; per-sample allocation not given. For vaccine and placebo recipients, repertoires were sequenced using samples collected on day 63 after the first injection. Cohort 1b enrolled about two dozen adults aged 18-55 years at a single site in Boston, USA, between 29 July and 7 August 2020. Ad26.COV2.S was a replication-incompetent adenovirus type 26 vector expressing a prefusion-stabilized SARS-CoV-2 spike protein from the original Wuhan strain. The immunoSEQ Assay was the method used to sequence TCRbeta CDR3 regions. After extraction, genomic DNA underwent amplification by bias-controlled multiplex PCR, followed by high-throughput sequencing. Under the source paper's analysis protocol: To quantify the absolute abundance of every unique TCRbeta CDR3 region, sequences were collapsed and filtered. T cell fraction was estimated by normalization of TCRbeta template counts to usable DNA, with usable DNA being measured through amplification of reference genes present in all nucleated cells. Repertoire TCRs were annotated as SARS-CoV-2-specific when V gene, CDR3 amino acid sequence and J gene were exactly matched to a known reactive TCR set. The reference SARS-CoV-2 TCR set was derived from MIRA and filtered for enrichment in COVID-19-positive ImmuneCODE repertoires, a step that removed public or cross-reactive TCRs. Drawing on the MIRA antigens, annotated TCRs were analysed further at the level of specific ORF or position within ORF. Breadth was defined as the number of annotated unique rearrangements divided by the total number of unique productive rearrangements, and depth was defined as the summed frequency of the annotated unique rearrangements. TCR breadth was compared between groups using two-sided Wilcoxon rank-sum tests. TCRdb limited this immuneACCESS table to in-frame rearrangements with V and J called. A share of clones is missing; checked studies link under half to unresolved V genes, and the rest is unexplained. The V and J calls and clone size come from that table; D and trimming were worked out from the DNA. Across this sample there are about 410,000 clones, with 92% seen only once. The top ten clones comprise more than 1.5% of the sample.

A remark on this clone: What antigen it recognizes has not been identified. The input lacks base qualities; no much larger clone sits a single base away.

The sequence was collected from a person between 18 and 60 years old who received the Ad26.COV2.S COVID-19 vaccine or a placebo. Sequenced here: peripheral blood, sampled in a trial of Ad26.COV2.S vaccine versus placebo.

The CDR3 protein is CASSTPAGLAGENIQYF. The nucleotide sequence is given as TGTGCCAGTAGTACCCCCGCGGGGCTAGCGGGAGAAAACATTCAGTACTTC. The chain was built from TRBV19 and TRBJ2-4; 10 junctional bases match TRBD2. Germline trimming: 4 bases from V, 5 bases from J; junction bases outside gene matches: 11. Including cysteine and phenylalanine, the CDR3 has 17 amino acids. The CDR3 DNA has 51 bases and is translated from base 1. The germline V gene (reference sequence) sets CDR1 to LNHDA and CDR2 to SQIVND.